Below, 20 T cell receptor beta chains from the same sample are listed, as sequenced in a study of cytomegalovirus exposure and HLA in healthy donors. Amplification used 60 Vbeta primers and 13 Jbeta primers. Method: immunoSEQ multiplex PCR; TCRdb's copy keeps in-frame clones and lacks some. Of about 150,000 clones in the sample, approximately 75% are singletons; the top ten hold about 2.7%. Sequencing used PBMCs. All receptors derive from a man between 18 and 35 years old in good health and CMV-seronegative.

Written as DNA, the CDR3 is TGTGCCAGCAGTTCTCACCGGGGACAGGTGGGCGAAATAGCCTACGAGCAGTACTTC. Encoded protein: CASSSHRGQVGEIAYEQYF. V gene TRBV27 combines with J gene TRBJ2-7; TRBD1 aligns across 8 bases. Germline lookup yields CDR1 MNHEY and CDR2 SMNVEV (reference sequence). V trimming: 4 bases; J trimming: 2 bases; junction bases outside the gene matches: 19. The CDR3 loop spans 19 amino acids.

The V call is TRBV27, the J call TRBJ2-5, with D uncertain. This CDR3 spans 14 amino acids. Germline values: CDR1 MNHEY, CDR2 SMNVEV (reference sequence). V was pared by 8 bases and J by 4 bases, with 17 bases between. Here the CDR3 DNA reads TGTGCCAGCGGCCGGGTTCTTGGCTCAGAGACCCAGTACTTC. This gives the protein CASGRVLGSETQYF.

This rearrangement joins TRBV4-1 to TRBJ2-1; 10 bases agree with TRBD1. This CDR3 spans 14 amino acids. The germline gives CDR1 MGHRA, CDR2 YSYEKL. V lost 4 bases, J lost 7 bases, and 4 bases stayed unmatched. The CDR3 sequence: CASSPGQGGNEQFF. The CDR3 nucleotides are TGCGCCAGCAGCCCCGGACAGGGGGGAAATGAGCAGTTCTTC.

The chain carries TRBV19 and TRBJ2-2; 7 nucleotides agree with TRBD2. The CDR3 extends over 14 amino acids. The V gene end was trimmed by 6 bases and the J gene end by 1 base; junction bases not matched to a gene: 2. Germline CDR1 reads LNHDA; CDR2 reads SQIVND (reference sequence). The CDR3 is CASSGGGNTGELFF. In nucleotides, the CDR3 is TGTGCCAGTAGCGGCGGGGGGAACACCGGGGAGCTGTTTTTT. The variable domain in full, completed from reference TRBV19 and TRBJ2-2, reads DGGITQSPKYLFRKEGQNVTLSCEQNLNHDAMYWYRQDPGQGLRLIYYSQIVNDFQKGDIAEGYSVSREKKESFPLTVTSAQKNPTAFYLCASSGGGNTGELFFGEGSRLTVL.

The chain uses TRBV27 and TRBJ1-1, with D possibly matching TRBD1 (5 bases). Trimming cost V 3 bases and J 7 bases, with 12 bases left between them. Germline CDR1 MNHEY, CDR2 SMNVEV (reference sequence). This CDR3 is built from 13 residues. CDR3 in DNA: TGTGCCAGCAGTTTTTCGGGGGGTAGTGAAGCTTTCTTT. As protein: CASSFSGGSEAFF.

Turning to this clone: Different DNA sequences within this sample yield the same CDR3. The gene calls are TRBV9 and TRBJ2-7, with 7 bases that match TRBD2. Looked up from germline, CDR1 is SGDLS and CDR2 is YYNGEE. This CDR3 has 14 residues. V gave up 0 bases and J gave up 2 bases; unmatched junction bases: 2. DNA for the CDR3: TGTGCCAGCAGCGTAGACGGGGGGACCTACGAGCAGTACTTC. This sequence encodes CASSVDGGTYEQYF.

The chain combines TRBV7-2 with TRBJ2-7, with 7 positions matching TRBD1. V shed 5 bases and J 4 bases; nucleotides not matched to a gene: 5. The CDR3 is made up of 13 amino acids. Germline loops: CDR1 SGHTA, CDR2 FQGNSA. The DNA for the CDR3 is TGTGCCAGCAGCGACAGGGCCCATTACGAGCAGTACTTC. As protein: CASSDRAHYEQYF.

This sequence joins TRBV18 and TRBJ1-5, with no clear D. The CDR3 length is 13 residues. Trimming cost V 2 bases and J 10 bases, with 12 bases left between them. Germline CDR1 reads KGHSH; CDR2 reads LQKENI. The DNA of the CDR3 is TGTGCCAGCTCACCAGAGAGGTTTGGACCCCAGCATTTT. Its translation: CASSPERFGPQHF. The variable domain in full, with the rest retrieved from reference TRBV18 and TRBJ1-5, is NAGVMQNPRHLVRRRGQEARLRCSPMKGHSHVYWYRQLPEEGLKFMVYLQKENIIDESGMPKERFSAEFPKEGPSILRIQQVVRGDSAAYFCASSPERFGPQHFGDGTRLSIL.

The chain combines TRBV7-8 with TRBJ1-1, with TRBD1 as a possible D gene (5 bases). Germline assignment: CDR1 SGHVS and CDR2 FQNEAQ. CDR3 length equals 14 residues. Trimming shortened V by 2 bases and J by 1 base, and 8 bases separated the two germline ends. The chain's CDR3 is CASSLQGANTEAFF. The CDR3 DNA sequence: TGTGCCAGCAGCTTACAGGGCGCGAACACTGAAGCTTTCTTT.

The chain uses TRBV21-1 and TRBJ2-3; the D call TRBD2 from the table was never checked on the DNA. TRBV21-1 is designated a pseudogene. CDR3 length equals 16 residues. The CDR3 reads CASSKEGGRPTDTQYF. CDR3 nucleotides: TGTGCCAGCAGCAAAGAGGGGGGGAGGCCCACAGATACGCAGTATTTT.

The V call is TRBV13, the J call TRBJ2-5, with 8 nucleotides matching TRBD2. Per germline, CDR1 PRHDT and CDR2 FYEKMQ (reference sequence). This CDR3 region has 16 residues. The V gene end was trimmed by 4 bases and the J gene end by 3 bases; junction bases not matched to a gene: 10. Here the CDR3 DNA reads TGTGCCAGCAGCTCAAGGGCCACTAGCGGTAAAGAGACCCAGTACTTC. It yields the protein CASSSRATSGKETQYF. Supplemented by reference TRBV13 and TRBJ2-5, the full variable domain reads AAGVIQSPRHLIKEKRETATLKCYPIPRHDTVYWYQQGPGQDPQFLISFYEKMQSDKGSIPDRFSAQQFSDYHSELNMSSLELGDSALYFCASSSRATSGKETQYFGPGTRLLVL.

This clone was found a few times. V gene TRBV28 combines with J gene TRBJ2-7, with a tentative D call TRBD1 (5 bases). The ends were cut back, 5 bases at V and 2 bases at J, with 13 bases in the middle. Germline V lookup: CDR1 MDHEN, CDR2 SYDVKM. The CDR3 runs 14 residues. The CDR3 coding sequence is TGTGCCAGCAGTCCGTCCGACAGTCCCTACGAGCAGTACGTC. It codes for CASSPSDSPYEQYV.

Regarding this clone: The junction differs from germline at one of its ends, possibly a read error. The rearrangement links TRBV2 to TRBJ1-2; 10 bases match TRBD1. The germline V gene has CDR1 SNHLY and CDR2 FYNNEI. The CDR3 has 12 amino acids. The CDR3 DNA sequence: TGTGCCAGCAGTGAAGGGACAGGGGGAACCCACTTC. Translating it yields CASSEGTGGTHF.

The chain joins TRBV19 to TRBJ1-1; D is uncertain. The germline V gene encodes CDR1 LNHDA and CDR2 SQIVND (reference sequence). The CDR3 contains 13 residues. Deletions cut 7 bases from V and 3 bases from J, with 12 bases between. CDR3 in amino acids: CASTPGMDTEAFF. The DNA of the CDR3 is TGTGCCAGTACCCCGGGGATGGACACTGAAGCTTTCTTT.

This clone was detected once. The V gene is TRBV4-3, the J gene TRBJ1-2, with no clear D. The CDR3 sequence is 16 residues long. The V and J ends lost 0 bases and 2 bases respectively, with 13 bases between them. Germline CDR1 and CDR2: LGHNA and YSLEER. CDR3: CASSQEISVGNYGYTF. In nucleotides, the CDR3 is TGCGCCAGCAGCCAAGAAATTTCGGTGGGCAACTATGGCTACACCTTC.

DNA of the CDR3: TGCGCCAGCAGCAAAGGAACAGGGGGGACTAATGAAAAACTGTTTTTT. It codes for CASSKGTGGTNEKLFF. The chain recombines TRBV5-1 with TRBJ1-4; 8 bases agree with TRBD1. The V and J ends lost 4 bases and 2 bases, in that order; junction bases with no gene match: 7. CDR1 and CDR2 from the germline V gene are SGHRS and YFSETQ. The CDR3 covers 16 residues. Full variable domain (rest looked up from reference TRBV5-1 and TRBJ1-4): KAGVTQTPRYLIKTRGQQVTLSCSPISGHRSVSWYQQTPGQGLQFLFEYFSETQRNKGNFPGRFSGRQFSNSRSEMNVSTLELGDSALYLCASSKGTGGTNEKLFFGSGTQLSVL.

The genes are TRBV30 and TRBJ1-5; no reliable D call. The CDR3 contains 13 residues. Trimming pared 2 bases from V and 4 bases from J, leaving 9 bases between. Germline V lookup: CDR1 GTSNPN, CDR2 SVGIG (reference sequence). The CDR3 is CAWSQRQNQPQHF. CDR3 nucleotides: TGTGCCTGGAGTCAGCGGCAGAATCAGCCCCAGCATTTT.

The CDR3 sequence: CASSLAVGRIGEAFF. The DNA of the CDR3 is TGTGCCAGCAGCTTAGCCGTCGGGAGGATAGGTGAAGCTTTCTTT. The V and J genes are TRBV7-2 and TRBJ1-1, with no clear D. Germline CDR1 and CDR2: SGHTA and FQGNSA. The CDR3 length is 15 residues. The V gene lost 0 bases and the J gene lost 7 bases, with 15 bases spanning the gap.

The gene calls are TRBV4-1 and TRBJ2-5; TRBD1 agrees at 7 bases. CDR3 length: 16 residues. Germline loops: CDR1 MGHRA, CDR2 YSYEKL. J lost 4 bases, V lost 0 bases, and 8 bases had no gene match. The CDR3: CASSQDWSGGLETQYF. The CDR3 DNA sequence: TGCGCCAGCAGCCAAGATTGGTCAGGGGGTTTAGAGACCCAGTACTTC.

This clone has only one observation. The chain uses TRBV7-9 and TRBJ2-1; no clear D gene. V lost 2 bases and J 12 bases, leaving 14 bases between the germline ends. Germline V gene lookup returns CDR1 SEHNR and CDR2 FQNEAQ (reference sequence). The CDR3 has 13 amino acids. This chain's CDR3 is CASSLSGNSGQFF. The CDR3 DNA follows: TGTGCCAGCAGCTTATCGGGTAATTCCGGGCAGTTCTTC.